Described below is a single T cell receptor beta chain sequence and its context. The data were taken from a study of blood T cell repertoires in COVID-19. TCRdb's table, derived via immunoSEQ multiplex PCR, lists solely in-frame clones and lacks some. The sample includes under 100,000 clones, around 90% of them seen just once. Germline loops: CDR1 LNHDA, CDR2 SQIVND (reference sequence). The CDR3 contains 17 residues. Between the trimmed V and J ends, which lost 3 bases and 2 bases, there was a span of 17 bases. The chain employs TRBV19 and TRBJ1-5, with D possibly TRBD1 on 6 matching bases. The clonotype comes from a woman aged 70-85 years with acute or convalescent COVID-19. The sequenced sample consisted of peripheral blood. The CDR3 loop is CASSILPDSTRNQPQHF. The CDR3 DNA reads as TGTGCCAGTAGTATCCTGCCGGACAGCACACGCAATCAGCCCCAGCATTTT. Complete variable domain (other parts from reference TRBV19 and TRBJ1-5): DGGITQSPKYLFRKEGQNVTLSCEQNLNHDAMYWYRQDPGQGLRLIYYSQIVNDFQKGDIAEGYSVSREKKESFPLTVTSAQKNPTAFYLCASSILPDSTRNQPQHFGDGTRLSIL.